This entry lists 32 T cell receptor beta chains sequenced from one sample in a study of T cells in Graves' hyperthyroidism and ophthalmopathy (dated 2019 in TCRdb). Library prep was done by multiplex PCR. Sequencing took place on an Illumina HiSeq 2000. Amplification of TCR beta CDR3 regions was carried out from RNA transcripts. For the first round of RT-PCR on the TCR CDR3, the HTBI primer set was used together with the Qiagen OneStep RT-PCR kit. The public reads were run again by TCRdb, first through fastp at Q25 and then through MiXCR, and only productive beta chains were kept. Merged by CDR3 protein, the rows form single entries marked with the most common genes and DNA. The sample yields roughly 700,000 distinct CDR3 sequences; 30% to 40% were counted once. The top ten clones comprise more than 25% of the sample. The sequencing input was blood. The source is a woman aged 40 to 50 with Graves' hyperthyroidism.

The chain employs TRBV10-3 and TRBJ2-1; the match to TRBD1 covers 7 bases. The CDR3 has 15 residues. The germline V gene encodes CDR1 ENHRY and CDR2 SYGVKD. Trimming removed 10 bases from V and 4 bases from J; junction bases left unmatched: 13. For the CDR3, the DNA is TGTGCCAGCACTCCCCGGGACAGCTTATACAATGAGCAGTTCTTC. This sequence encodes CASTPRDSLYNEQFF.

This clonotype occurred once. This sequence joins TRBV7-2 and TRBJ1-2; a weak D match, TRBD1 (6 bases). Trimming removed 3 bases from V and 6 bases from J, with 11 bases in between. This CDR3 spans 13 amino acids. Germline values: CDR1 SGHTA, CDR2 FQGNSA. CDR3 bases: TGTGCCAGCAGCTTGGGGGGGGCGGATGGCTACACCTTC. It is translated as CASSLGGADGYTF.

A note on this clonotype: A read error may be the cause here, since a much bigger clone is one base away. The CDR3: CARSVEGGVSANYGYTF. CDR3 bases: TGTGCCCGCAGCGTAGAGGGGGGAGTTTCAGCTAACTATGGCTACACCTTC. The rearrangement joins TRBV9 to TRBJ1-2; a weak D match, TRBD1 (6 bases). The germline gives CDR1 SGDLS, CDR2 YYNGEE. The length of the CDR3 is 17 residues.

Comments on this clonotype: Given a much more abundant clone one base away, this may be a read error. The chain links TRBV20-1 to TRBJ1-3; D unclear. CDR1 and CDR2 from the germline V gene are DFQATT and SNEGSKA (reference sequence). This CDR3 is built from 13 residues. This chain's CDR3 is CSARYTSENTIYF. The CDR3 nucleotides are TGCAGTGCTAGATACACCTCTGAAAACACCATATATTTT.

The CDR3 reads CASSAEPTSGRDNEQFF. In DNA form, the CDR3 reads TGTGCCAGCAGCGCGGAGCCTACTAGCGGGAGGGACAATGAGCAGTTCTTC. The chain joins TRBV9 to TRBJ2-7; 13 nucleotides match TRBD2. The DNA matches TRBJ2-1 better at its end, which makes the J call doubtful. The CDR3 length is 17 residues. CDR1 and CDR2 from the germline V gene are SGDLS and YYNGEE.

This clonotype has only a few counts. This sequence joins TRBV14 and TRBJ1-2; 7 bases align to TRBD1. V shed 8 bases, J shed 7 bases, and the junction held 10 bases outside the gene matches. Germline V gives CDR1 SGHDN, CDR2 FVKESK. This CDR3 has 13 residues. The CDR3 sequence: CASSPDRDAGYTF. In DNA form, the CDR3 reads TGTGCCAGCTCACCCGACAGGGACGCTGGCTACACCTTC.

The chain is built from TRBV7-2 and TRBJ2-7; maybe TRBD1 (5 bases). V was clipped by 1 base and J by 7 bases, with 11 bases between them. Germline values: CDR1 SGHTA, CDR2 FQGNSA. This CDR3 has 13 amino acids. DNA of the CDR3: TGTGCCAGCAGCTTAGGGCGCAGGGATGAGCAGTACTTC. Translated, it gives CASSLGRRDEQYF. The full variable domain, rest sourced from reference TRBV7-2 and TRBJ2-7, is GAGVSQSPSNKVTEKGKDVELRCDPISGHTALYWYRQSLGQGLEFLIYFQGNSAPDKSGLPSDRFSAERTGGSVSTLTIQRTQQEDSAVYLCASSLGRRDEQYFGPGTRLTVT.

A remark on this clonotype: Since a much larger clone is just one base distant, this may be a read error. This chain connects TRBV19 to TRBJ1-6, with D perhaps TRBD1 (5 bases). The CDR3 has 15 residues. The germline V gene has CDR1 LNHDA and CDR2 SQIVND (reference sequence). The CDR3 protein is CACSKGRGSNSPLHF. For the CDR3, the DNA is TGTGCCTGTAGTAAGGGGAGGGGAAGCAATTCACCCCTCCACTTT.

This clonotype was seen just once. The chain links TRBV7-3 to TRBJ2-5; D not certain. This CDR3 has 14 amino acids. Trimming removed 8 bases from V and 1 base from J, with 14 bases in between. Germline V gene sequence: CDR1 SGHTA, CDR2 FQGTGA. CDR3 sequence: CASGPAASQETQYF. In DNA form, the CDR3 reads TGTGCCAGCGGCCCAGCTGCATCCCAAGAGACCCAGTACTTC.

The table lists this clonotype with many counts. The chain joins TRBV10-2 to TRBJ2-5; D may be TRBD2 (6 bases). With 7 bases removed from V and 1 base from J, the gap between germline ends came to 16 bases. The CDR3 sequence is 15 residues long. Germline-derived CDR1 and CDR2 are WSHSY and SAAADI. The CDR3 loop is CASTTNPGLQETQYF. The CDR3 nucleotides are TGCGCCAGCACCACGAACCCGGGACTCCAAGAGACCCAGTACTTC.

The rearrangement joins TRBV24-1 to TRBJ2-5, with D perhaps given as TRBD1 or TRBD2 (5 bases each). Germline V CDR1 and CDR2: KGHDR, SFDVKD. This CDR3 region has 16 residues. The V gene lost 5 bases and the J gene lost 1 base, with 16 bases spanning the gap. CDR3 sequence: CATSAPTGDLQETQYF. As DNA, the CDR3 is TGTGCCACCAGTGCCCCCACCGGGGACCTCCAAGAGACCCAGTACTTC.

This clonotype has ten or more counts. The rearrangement links TRBV19 to TRBJ1-2; D gene uncertain. Germline lookup yields CDR1 LNHDA and CDR2 SQIVND (reference sequence). This CDR3 is 13 amino acids long. Between the trimmed V and J ends, which lost 7 bases and 9 bases, there was a span of 18 bases. The CDR3 DNA reads TGTGCCAGTACCATACTCGGGTTGGCAAGCTACACCTTC. It translates to CASTILGLASYTF.

J is TRBJ1-2 and V is TRBV19; 7 bases map to TRBD1. V gave up 11 bases and J gave up 4 bases; unmatched junction bases: 10. CDR1 and CDR2 from the germline V gene are LNHDA and SQIVND (reference sequence). This CDR3 has 13 residues. The CDR3 region has the DNA TGTGCCTCAGGGGGGGGGCTTAGCTATGGCTACACCTTC. Amino acid sequence: CASGGGLSYGYTF.

The rearrangement uses TRBV5-4 and TRBJ2-7; tentatively, D is TRBD1 (5 bases). V was clipped by 2 bases and J by 5 bases, with 11 bases between them. The germline V gene has CDR1 SGHNT and CDR2 YYREEE (reference sequence). This CDR3 spans 13 amino acids. DNA of the CDR3: TGTGCCAGCAGCTTTCCAGGGCTCCACGAGCAGTACTTC. It encodes CASSFPGLHEQYF.

A few counts support this clonotype. V gene TRBV11-2 combines with J gene TRBJ1-2; the match to TRBD1 covers 7 bases. Germline CDR1 SGHAT, CDR2 FQNNGV. The V gene end was trimmed by 8 bases and the J gene end by 6 bases; junction bases not matched to a gene: 6. The CDR3 totals 12 residues. DNA for the CDR3: TGTGCCAGCTCCGGGACAGAACATGGCTACACCTTC. This translates into CASSGTEHGYTF.

The V gene is TRBV19, the J gene TRBJ1-5; 9 bases fit TRBD1. The CDR3 loop spans 15 amino acids. With V trimmed by 5 bases and J by 5 bases, 7 bases remained unmatched. The germline V gene encodes CDR1 LNHDA and CDR2 SQIVND (reference sequence). The CDR3 spells CASSDGTGFYQPQHF. The CDR3 DNA follows: TGTGCCAGTAGTGATGGGACAGGGTTTTATCAGCCCCAGCATTTT. Together with reference TRBV19 and TRBJ1-5, the CDR3 gives the full variable domain: DGGITQSPKYLFRKEGQNVTLSCEQNLNHDAMYWYRQDPGQGLRLIYYSQIVNDFQKGDIAEGYSVSREKKESFPLTVTSAQKNPTAFYLCASSDGTGFYQPQHFGDGTRLSIL.

This chain links TRBV2 with TRBJ2-7; a possible D gene is TRBD2 (5 bases). Looked up from germline, CDR1 is SNHLY and CDR2 is FYNNEI. V lost 8 bases, J lost 4 bases, and 9 bases lay in between. The CDR3 consists of 11 residues. The CDR3: CASRELYEQYF. DNA for the CDR3: TGTGCCAGCCGGGAATTATACGAGCAGTACTTC.

The V gene is TRBV7-2, the J gene TRBJ2-7; TRBD1 matches 9 bases. This CDR3 contains 14 residues. CDR1 and CDR2 (germline): SGHTA, FQGNSA. V shed 5 bases, J shed 6 bases, and the junction held 8 bases outside the gene matches. The CDR3 loop is CASSPTHRGREQYF. The DNA of the CDR3 is TGTGCCAGCAGCCCCACTCACAGGGGGCGCGAGCAGTACTTC.

In its sample, this clonotype was seen many times. The chain couples TRBV2 to TRBJ2-7, with unresolved D. This CDR3 is built from 11 residues. CDR1 SNHLY and CDR2 FYNNEI come from the germline V gene. V lost 7 bases and J 3 bases, leaving 7 bases between the germline ends. The CDR3, as DNA: TGTGCCAGCACGTTCGACTACGAGCAGTACTTC. Its protein product is CASTFDYEQYF.

About this clonotype itself: Just one base apart from a much larger clone, this may be a read error. V is TRBV7-9 and J is TRBJ1-2; D is ambiguous. V lost 6 bases and J 5 bases, leaving 16 bases between the germline ends. Germline V CDR1 and CDR2: SEHNR, FQNEAQ (reference sequence). The CDR3 has 14 amino acids. CDR3 bases: TGTGCCAGCAGATCGGACGGGAAAGATTATGGCTACACCTTC. The encoded protein is CASRSDGKDYGYTF.

The chain couples TRBV7-2 to TRBJ1-6; no clear D gene. CDR3 length: 14 residues. CDR1 SGHTA and CDR2 FQGNSA come from the germline V gene. Between the trimmed V and J ends, which lost 5 bases and 2 bases, there was a span of 7 bases. The DNA of the CDR3 is TGTGCCAGCAGCCCTACGACCTATAATTCACCCCTCCACTTT. This codes for CASSPTTYNSPLHF.

This clonotype has a handful of counts. This chain joins TRBV3-1 and TRBJ2-7; D is undetermined. V was shortened by 4 bases and J by 1 base, with 5 bases between the two germline ends. CDR1 and CDR2 from the germline V gene are LGHDT and YNNKEL (reference sequence). This CDR3 spans 12 amino acids. CDR3 in amino acids: CASSRPSYEQYF. In DNA, the CDR3 is TGTGCCAGCAGCCGGCCTTCCTACGAGCAGTACTTC.

This clonotype came up a few times. The chain joins TRBV7-2 to TRBJ2-6, with a possible D match to TRBD1 (6 bases). Germline CDR1 is SGHTA and CDR2 is FQGNSA. Trimming removed 1 base from V and 6 bases from J, with 28 bases in between. The CDR3 loop spans 21 amino acids. CDR3 bases: TGTGCCAGCAGCTTAGAGATGCAGGGGATCCCCGTAACAACAACGGCCAACGTCCTGACTTTC. Its protein product is CASSLEMQGIPVTTTANVLTF.

This clonotype was seen a few times. The rearrangement joins TRBV20-1 to TRBJ1-6; 7 bases match TRBD1. The CDR3 contains 16 residues. V dropped 5 bases and J dropped 0; count of bases not matched to a gene: 7. From germline, CDR1 is DFQATT and CDR2 SNEGSKA (reference sequence). In DNA form, the CDR3 reads TGCAGTGCTTCCGACAGGGCCAACTCCTATAATTCACCCCTCCACTTT. It specifies CSASDRANSYNSPLHF.

This clonotype has just one count. The V call is TRBV5-1, the J call TRBJ2-2, with 13 nucleotides matching TRBD2. J gave up 6 bases and V 5 bases, and 10 bases lay outside the gene matches. The CDR3 totals 17 residues. CDR1 is SGHRS, CDR2 YFSETQ, per germline. For the CDR3, the DNA is TGCGCCAGCAGTCCAGGACTAGCGGGGGCCGCGGCCGGGGAGCTGTTTTTT. Translation gives CASSPGLAGAAAGELFF.

This clonotype has only a few counts. The chain uses TRBV19 and TRBJ2-7, with D possibly matching TRBD2 (5 bases). Germline V gene sequence: CDR1 LNHDA, CDR2 SQIVND (reference sequence). The CDR3 length is 14 residues. The V gene lost 1 base and the J gene lost 1 base, with 8 bases spanning the gap. CDR3 region: CASSIAGTSYEQYF. The CDR3 DNA reads as TGTGCCAGTAGTATAGCGGGAACTTCCTACGAGCAGTACTTC.

This clonotype has more than one count but fewer than ten. The J gene is TRBJ2-7, the V gene TRBV10-2; tentative D call: TRBD2 (5 bases). This CDR3 is built from 16 residues. Trimming stripped 0 bases from V and 0 bases from J, with 12 bases between. The germline V gene encodes CDR1 WSHSY and CDR2 SAAADI. Here the CDR3 DNA reads TGCGCCAGCAGTGAGTCAGAGGCGGGCCTCTCCTACGAGCAGTACTTC. Encoded protein: CASSESEAGLSYEQYF.

This clonotype was counted at least ten times. The chain recombines TRBV12-3 or TRBV12-4 with TRBJ1-6, with 7 bases lining up with TRBD1. The V and J ends lost 5 bases and 8 bases, in that order; junction bases with no gene match: 3. CDR3 length: 13 amino acids. CDR3 nucleotide sequence: TGTGCCAGCAGTGACAGGGCTTATTCACCCCTCCACTTT. Encoded protein: CASSDRAYSPLHF.

This clonotype came up many times. This rearrangement joins TRBV5-6 to TRBJ1-1; maybe TRBD1 (5 bases). The CDR3 is made up of 12 amino acids. Germline CDR1 and CDR2: SGHDT and YYEEEE. With 1 base removed from V and 11 bases from J, the gap between germline ends came to 12 bases. The CDR3 sequence is CASSLMSGRAFF. DNA for the CDR3: TGTGCCAGCAGCTTGATGTCAGGGAGGGCTTTCTTT. Filled out from reference TRBV5-6 and TRBJ1-1, the complete variable domain reads DAGVTQSPTHLIKTRGQQVTLRCSPKSGHDTVSWYQQALGQGPQFIFQYYEEEERQRGNFPDRFSGHQFPNYSSELNVNALLLGDSALYLCASSLMSGRAFFGQGTRLTVV.

This clonotype has a handful of counts. This chain joins TRBV6-5 and TRBJ2-5; D uncertain. The length of the CDR3 is 13 residues. The V end was cut by 0 bases, the J end by 5 bases, with 7 bases between. The germline V gene encodes CDR1 MNHEY and CDR2 SVGAGI. The CDR3 nucleotides read TGTGCCAGCAGTTACTCCCGAGGCGAGACCCAGTACTTC. Protein: CASSYSRGETQYF.

This chain joins TRBV20-1 and TRBJ2-5, with D perhaps matching TRBD2 (6 bases). In germline, CDR1 is DFQATT, CDR2 SNEGSKA (reference sequence). The CDR3 is 13 residues long. The DNA of the CDR3 is TGCAGCTCCTCGGTGGCTAGCGTGGAGACCCAGTACTTC. It specifies CSSSVASVETQYF.

This chain joins TRBV19 and TRBJ1-6, with TRBD1 matching over 10 bases. The CDR3 has 17 amino acids. After removal of 5 bases from V and 2 bases from J, the junction contained 6 bases not matched to a gene. CDR1 is LNHDA and CDR2 is SQIVND in the germline V gene (reference sequence). CDR3 in DNA: TGTGCCAGTAGTTTCGGACAGGGGGAGACCTATAATTCACCCCTCCACTTT. Translated, it gives CASSFGQGETYNSPLHF.